A selection of T cell receptor beta chains follows, all from one sample in a study of blood T cell repertoires in COVID-19. Method: immunoSEQ multiplex PCR; TCRdb's copy keeps in-frame clones and lacks some. This table holds some 270,000 clones, 84% found once. The sample was peripheral blood. Every receptor here comes from a person aged 70 to 85 with COVID-19, enrolled during active disease. Both conserved end residues are part of each CDR3. Each record gives: CDR3 length, V gene, D gene, J gene, clone size, CDR3 DNA, CDR3 protein. A D gene is named only where the DNA matches it firmly. Not every row has a clone size; where given, it reads once, few, many or a size class.

CDR3 length: 14; V gene: TRBV11-1; D gene: TRBD1; J gene: TRBJ1-2; clone size: -; CDR3 DNA: TGTGCCAGCAGCAGACGACAGGGCCTGGATGGCTACACCTTC; CDR3 protein: CASSRRQGLDGYTF
CDR3 length: 15; V gene: TRBV5-4; D gene: TRBD1; J gene: TRBJ1-2; clone size: once; CDR3 DNA: TGTGCCAGCAGCTTGGACCCGGGACAGGGCGCTGGCTACACCTTC; CDR3 protein: CASSLDPGQGAGYTF
CDR3 length: 14; V gene: TRBV7-2; D gene: -; J gene: TRBJ2-7; clone size: once; CDR3 DNA: TGTGCCAGCAGCTTAGCCCTGAGCTCCTACGAGCAGTACTTC; CDR3 protein: CASSLALSSYEQYF
CDR3 length: 11; V gene: TRBV2; D gene: -; J gene: TRBJ2-5; clone size: few; CDR3 DNA: TGTGCCAGCACCACCGGGGGGACCCAGTACTTC; CDR3 protein: CASTTGGTQYF
CDR3 length: 15; V gene: TRBV7-9; D gene: TRBD1; J gene: TRBJ1-3; clone size: -; CDR3 DNA: TGTGCCAGCAGCCCGAGCGGGACAGGTCTAGACACCATATATTTT; CDR3 protein: CASSPSGTGLDTIYF
CDR3 length: 15; V gene: TRBV19; D gene: TRBD1; J gene: TRBJ1-2; clone size: -; CDR3 DNA: TGTGCCAGTAGTCCGGGACAGGGGAGGGTCTGGCGCTACACCTTC; CDR3 protein: CASSPGQGRVWRYTF
CDR3 length: 14; V gene: TRBV5-5; D gene: -; J gene: TRBJ1-2; clone size: -; CDR3 DNA: TGTGCCAGCAGCTACGGATCAGGGGCGCCCGGCTACACCTTC; CDR3 protein: CASSYGSGAPGYTF
CDR3 length: 15; V gene: TRBV14; D gene: -; J gene: TRBJ2-5; clone size: -; CDR3 DNA: TGTGCCAGCAGCCAACGACTCGGAGGAAAAGAGACCCAGTACTTC; CDR3 protein: CASSQRLGGKETQYF
CDR3 length: 15; V gene: TRBV6-6; D gene: -; J gene: TRBJ1-6; clone size: -; CDR3 DNA: TGTGCCAGCAAATCCCCGGGGGGCTCGGATTCACCCCTCCACTTT; CDR3 protein: CASKSPGGSDSPLHF
CDR3 length: 14; V gene: TRBV28; D gene: TRBD1; J gene: TRBJ1-2; clone size: -; CDR3 DNA: TGTGCCAGCAGTTTAGGGGGACAGAAATATGGCTACACCTTC; CDR3 protein: CASSLGGQKYGYTF
CDR3 length: 19; V gene: TRBV19; D gene: TRBD1; J gene: TRBJ1-5; clone size: -; CDR3 DNA: TGTGCCAGTAGTATCTTTTTCGGGACAGGGGAGGAGGGCAATCAGCCCCAGCATTTT; CDR3 protein: CASSIFFGTGEEGNQPQHF
CDR3 length: 15; V gene: TRBV11-3; D gene: TRBD2; J gene: TRBJ2-1; clone size: once; CDR3 DNA: TGTGCCAGCGCTAGCGGGGGGGACTCCTACAATGAGCAGTTCTTC; CDR3 protein: CASASGGDSYNEQFF
CDR3 length: 18; V gene: TRBV2; D gene: TRBD1; J gene: TRBJ2-6; clone size: -; CDR3 DNA: TGTGCCAGCAGTGAACGGGACAGGGTGGTAGCTGGGGCCAACGTCCTGACTTTC; CDR3 protein: CASSERDRVVAGANVLTF
CDR3 length: 14; V gene: TRBV19; D gene: -; J gene: TRBJ1-3; clone size: few; CDR3 DNA: TGTGCCAGTACCACGATCGGGACTGGAAACACCATATATTTT; CDR3 protein: CASTTIGTGNTIYF